Listed below are T cell receptor beta chains from one sample, sequenced in a study of blood T cells in healthy people across ages. TCRdb reprocessed the 5' RACE reads via MiXCR and lists one record per CDR3 protein. The sample holds fewer than 1,000,000 distinct CDR3 sequences, around half seen once. The sample comprised blood. The receptor set was obtained from a man at least 80 years old in good health. CDR3s include the opening cysteine and the closing phenylalanine or tryptophan. D genes are given only for firm matches. Not all rows give a size; the values are once, few, many and, for expanded clones, a class.

j_gene | d_gene | v_gene | len | abundance | CDR3nt | CDR3aa
TRBJ2-7 | TRBD2 | TRBV20-1 | 13 | . | TGCAGTGCTATCGGGAGGCCTGCCTACGAGCAGTACTTC | CSAIGRPAYEQYF
TRBJ1-5 | . | TRBV12-3/TRBV12-4 | 15 | . | TGTGCCAGCAGTATGGCGGACAGACTAAATCAGCCCCAGCATTTT | CASSMADRLNQPQHF
TRBJ2-1 | TRBD1 | TRBV7-2 | 15 | . | TGTGCCAGCAGGTTACGGACAGGGGACTACAATGAGCAGTTCTTC | CASRLRTGDYNEQFF
TRBJ2-6 | . | TRBV7-9 | 17 | . | TGTGCCAGCAACGTCCTCCGGGGCCTCTCTGGGGCCAACGTCCTGACTTTC | CASNVLRGLSGANVLTF
TRBJ2-7 | . | TRBV21-1 | 14 | many | TGTGCCAGCAGCAAAGCTGGCAGAACCTACGAGCAGTACTTC | CASSKAGRTYEQYF
TRBJ2-7 | TRBD2 | TRBV20-1 | 15 | . | TGCAGTGCTAGAGATAGACTAGCGGACTACAATGAGCAGTACTTC | CSARDRLADYNEQYF
TRBJ1-4 | . | TRBV5-1 | 14 | . | TGCGCCAGCAGCTTGGAGGCGTATAATGAAAAACTGTTTTTT | CASSLEAYNEKLFF
TRBJ2-7 | . | TRBV5-4 | 14 | few | TGTGCCAGCAGCTTGGGACCGGGTTTTTACGAGCAGTACTTC | CASSLGPGFYEQYF
TRBJ2-7 | . | TRBV20-1 | 14 | . | TGCAGTGCTAGAGATTGGGGGACAATCTACGAGCAGTACTTC | CSARDWGTIYEQYF
TRBJ2-5 | . | TRBV28 | 13 | once | TGTGCCAGCAGTTTGCCGGGCAGCGAGACCCAGTACTTC | CASSLPGSETQYF
TRBJ1-4 | TRBD1 | TRBV25-1 | 16 | . | TGTGCCAGCAGTCTTGGACAGGGGGTTACTAATGAAAAACTGTTTTTT | CASSLGQGVTNEKLFF
TRBJ2-5 | . | TRBV7-2 | 15 | . | TGTGCCAGCAGCCTGTGGCACAGGGTTGGAGAGACCCAGTACTTC | CASSLWHRVGETQYF
TRBJ2-7 | TRBD2 | TRBV7-2 | 17 | many | TGTGCCAGCAGCGGACGGACTAGCGGGAGAGTTCAATACGAGCAGTACTTC | CASSGRTSGRVQYEQYF
TRBJ2-7 | . | TRBV7-2 | 16 | . | TGTGCCAGCAGCTTAGTGTCGGGGCTGGGAGAATACGAGCAGTACTTC | CASSLVSGLGEYEQYF
TRBJ1-5 | . | TRBV7-2 | 12 | many | TGTGCCAGCAGCTTACCCAGTCAGCCCCAGCATTTT | CASSLPSQPQHF
TRBJ2-5 | . | TRBV27 | 13 | . | TGTGCCAGCAGTTTAAAAGGGATCAGGGAGCAGTACTTC | CASSLKGIREQYF
TRBJ2-7 | . | TRBV6-6 | 14 | . | TGTGCCAGCAGTGCCGGGACAATAAACTACGAGCAGTACTTC | CASSAGTINYEQYF
TRBJ1-1 | . | TRBV6-2/TRBV6-3 | 15 | . | TGTGCCAGCAGTTACTCCCAGCAGAGTGGGACTGAAGCTTTCTTT | CASSYSQQSGTEAFF
TRBJ2-1 | TRBD2 | TRBV11-3 | 16 | . | TGTGCCAGCAGCTTAGATGGGACTAGCTCCTACAATGAGCAGTTCTTC | CASSLDGTSSYNEQFF
TRBJ1-2 | . | TRBV9 | 15 | . | TGTGCCAGCAGCGTAGCCCCTGCAGATAACTATGGCTACACCTTC | CASSVAPADNYGYTF
TRBJ2-5 | TRBD1 | TRBV10-3 | 16 | . | TGTGCCATCAGTGAGCCGGCGGACAGGGGGCTGGAGACCCAGTACTTC | CAISEPADRGLETQYF
TRBJ1-1 | . | TRBV12-3/TRBV12-4 | 14 | few | TGTGCCAGCAGTCCTCAGAGAATCGGCACTGAAGCTTTCTTT | CASSPQRIGTEAFF
TRBJ2-3 | TRBD1 | TRBV6-5 | 14 | . | TGTGCCAGCAGTTCCCAGGGGGCGCCGGATACGCAGTATTTT | CASSSQGAPDTQYF
TRBJ1-4 | . | TRBV7-3 | 13 | many | TGTGCCAGCAGCTTAACGAGTACTGAAAAACTGTTTTTT | CASSLTSTEKLFF
TRBJ2-3 | TRBD2 | TRBV20-1 | 19 | . | TGCAGTGCTAGAGATCCGGGGCTAGCGGGAGGTCCTAGCACAGATACGCAGTATTTT | CSARDPGLAGGPSTDTQYF
TRBJ2-6 | . | TRBV7-9 | 14 | . | TGTGCCAGCAAAGGATACTCTGGGGCCAACGTCCTGACTTTC | CASKGYSGANVLTF
TRBJ2-1 | . | TRBV20-1 | 14 | many | TGCAGTGCTAGACCTTCGACTAGTAACATTGAGCAGTTCTTC | CSARPSTSNIEQFF
TRBJ2-3 | TRBD2 | TRBV20-1 | 19 | few | TGCAGTGCTAGAGCCCTCCCCACTAGCGGGAGGGCCTCGAGAGATACGCAGTATTTT | CSARALPTSGRASRDTQYF
TRBJ2-7 | TRBD1 | TRBV4-3 | 13 | few | TGCGCCAGCAGCAATGACAGGGTCGGGGAGCAGTACTTC | CASSNDRVGEQYF
TRBJ2-2 | TRBD1 | TRBV3-1 | 18 | . | TGTGCCAGCAGCCAAGATAGGACAGGACAGGGAAGAACCGGGGAGCTGTTTTTT | CASSQDRTGQGRTGELFF
TRBJ2-2 | TRBD1 | TRBV12-3/TRBV12-4 | 15 | few | TGTGCCAGCAGCAAGGGACAGGGAGGGACCGGGGAGCTGTTTTTT | CASSKGQGGTGELFF
TRBJ2-1 | TRBD1 | TRBV20-1 | 15 | . | TGCAGTGCTAGACCCCGGGACAGGTCGTACAATGAGCAGTTCTTC | CSARPRDRSYNEQFF
TRBJ2-1 | . | TRBV6-2/TRBV6-3 | 15 | . | TGTGCCAGCAGTTTCGGGACTGGCACTGGGAATGAGCAGTTCTTC | CASSFGTGTGNEQFF
TRBJ1-5 | TRBD1 | TRBV20-1 | 16 | many | TGCAGTGCTAGGACTACATACGGGACAGACATTATATCGCAGCATTTT | CSARTTYGTDIISQHF
TRBJ1-5 | TRBD1 | TRBV20-1 | 16 | . | TGCAGTGCCCGAACGGGCCAGGGGGGAAGTACTCAGCCCCAGCATTTT | CSARTGQGGSTQPQHF
TRBJ2-7 | TRBD1 | TRBV27 | 15 | . | TGTGCCAGCAGTGCCGGGACAGGGGGTATCTACGAGCAGTACTTC | CASSAGTGGIYEQYF
TRBJ2-3 | TRBD1 | TRBV5-1 | 17 | . | TGCGCCAGCAGCTTAACCCGACAGGGGCCTCTCACAGATACGCAGTATTTT | CASSLTRQGPLTDTQYF
TRBJ2-6 | . | TRBV15 | 18 | . | TGTGCCACCAGCAGAGATCCACAGGGGAGGACTGGGGCCAACGTCCTGACTTTC | CATSRDPQGRTGANVLTF
TRBJ2-3 | . | TRBV10-3 | 14 | few | TGTGCCATCAGTGGAGGGCAGTACACAGATACGCAGTATTTT | CAISGGQYTDTQYF
TRBJ2-7 | . | TRBV20-1 | 14 | . | TGCAGTGCTAGGGGGGGCAGGCGGATAGATGAGCAGTACTTC | CSARGGRRIDEQYF
TRBJ2-1 | . | TRBV20-1 | 14 | . | TGCAGTGCCATAGCGATGAGCTCCTACAATGAGCAGTTCTTC | CSAIAMSSYNEQFF
TRBJ2-7 | TRBD1 | TRBV6-1 | 14 | . | TGTGCCAGCAGTGAAAGATGGGACAGGGGTGAGCAGTACTTC | CASSERWDRGEQYF
TRBJ2-5 | . | TRBV11-2 | 17 | . | TGTGCCAGCAGCCGGGGGCCGCAGGGCGGAAAACAAGAGACCCAGTACTTC | CASSRGPQGGKQETQYF
TRBJ2-7 | TRBD2 | TRBV5-1 | 14 | few | TGCGCCAGCAGCTTGACTAGCGGTAACGCCGAGCAGTACTTC | CASSLTSGNAEQYF
TRBJ2-7 | TRBD1 | TRBV4-3 | 15 | . | TGCGCCAGCAGCCAAGACCGGGACAGGGAGTACGAGCAGTACTTC | CASSQDRDREYEQYF
TRBJ2-7 | . | TRBV28 | 14 | few | TGTGCCAGCAGTTTCCCTGGTTCCACCTACGAGCAGTACTTC | CASSFPGSTYEQYF
TRBJ2-5 | . | TRBV12-3/TRBV12-4 | 15 | few | TGTGCCAGCAGTTTAGCGGCGGGATCTTTCGATGAGCAGTACTTC | CASSLAAGSFDEQYF